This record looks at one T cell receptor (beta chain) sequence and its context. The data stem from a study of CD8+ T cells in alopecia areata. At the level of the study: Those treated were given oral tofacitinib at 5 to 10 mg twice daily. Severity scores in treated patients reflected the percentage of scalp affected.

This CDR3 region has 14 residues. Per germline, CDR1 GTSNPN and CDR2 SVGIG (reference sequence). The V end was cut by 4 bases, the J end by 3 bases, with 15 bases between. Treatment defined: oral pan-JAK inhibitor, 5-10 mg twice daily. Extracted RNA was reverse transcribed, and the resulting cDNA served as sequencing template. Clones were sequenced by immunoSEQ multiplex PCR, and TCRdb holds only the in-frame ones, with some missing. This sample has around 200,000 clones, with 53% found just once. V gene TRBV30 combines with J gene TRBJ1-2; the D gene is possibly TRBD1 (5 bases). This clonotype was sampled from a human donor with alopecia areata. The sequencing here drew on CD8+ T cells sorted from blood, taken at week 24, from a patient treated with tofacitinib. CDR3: CAWNPGDLYYGYTF. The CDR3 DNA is TGTGCCTGGAACCCCGGGGACCTTTACTATGGCTACACCTTC.